This TCR beta chain was recovered during a study of cytomegalovirus exposure and HLA in healthy donors. This clone occurred once. Its target is unknown. CDR1 SNHLY and CDR2 FYNNEI come from the germline V gene. The CDR3 extends over 18 amino acids. V was clipped by 7 bases and J by 3 bases; unmatched bases: 18. Findings of the study overall: In an earlier analysis, in approximately 570 donors, most V segments appeared productive either ~87% or ~30% of the time.

PCR used 60 Vbeta primers and 13 Jbeta primers. The data were produced by immunoSEQ multiplex PCR, yet TCRdb's version contains in-frame clones alone and is incomplete. The sample records some 190,000 clones, 80% to 90% being singletons. The TCR originated in a man aged 40-49 years in good health and CMV-seropositive. V gene TRBV2 combines with J gene TRBJ2-7; 10 bases are shared with TRBD2. Specimen: PBMCs. Written as DNA, the CDR3 is TGTGCCAGCAAAACCGAGGCTAGCGGGAGCCTGATAGGCTACGAGCAGTACTTC. Translating it yields CASKTEASGSLIGYEQYF.